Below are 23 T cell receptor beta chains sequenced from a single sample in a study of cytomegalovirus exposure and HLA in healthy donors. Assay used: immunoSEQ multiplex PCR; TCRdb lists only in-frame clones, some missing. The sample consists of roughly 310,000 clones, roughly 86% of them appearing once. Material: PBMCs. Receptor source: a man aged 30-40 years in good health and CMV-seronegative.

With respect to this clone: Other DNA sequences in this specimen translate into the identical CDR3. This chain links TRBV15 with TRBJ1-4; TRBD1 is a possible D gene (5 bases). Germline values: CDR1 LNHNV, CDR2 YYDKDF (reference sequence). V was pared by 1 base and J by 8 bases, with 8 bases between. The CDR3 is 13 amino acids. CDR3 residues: CATSRGRGEKLFF. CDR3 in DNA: TGTGCCACCAGCAGAGGTCGGGGGGAAAAACTGTTTTTT.

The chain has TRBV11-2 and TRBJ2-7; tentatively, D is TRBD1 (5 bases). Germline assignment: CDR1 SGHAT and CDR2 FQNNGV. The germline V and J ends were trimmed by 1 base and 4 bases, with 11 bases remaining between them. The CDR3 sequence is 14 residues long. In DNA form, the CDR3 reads TGTGCCAGCAGCTTAGCAGGGAACAGGTACGAGCAGTACTTC. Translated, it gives CASSLAGNRYEQYF.

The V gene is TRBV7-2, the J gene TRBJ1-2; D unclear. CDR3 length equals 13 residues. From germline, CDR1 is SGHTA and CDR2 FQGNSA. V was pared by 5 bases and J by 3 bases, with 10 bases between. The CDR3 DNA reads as TGTGCCAGCAGCAAACCAGACTACTATGGCTACACCTTC. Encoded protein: CASSKPDYYGYTF.

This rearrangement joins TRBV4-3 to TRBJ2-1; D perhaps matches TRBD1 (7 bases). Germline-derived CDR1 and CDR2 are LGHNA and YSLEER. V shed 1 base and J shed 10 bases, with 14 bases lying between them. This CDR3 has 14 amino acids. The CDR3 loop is CASSQVLRGREQFF. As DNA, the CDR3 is TGCGCCAGCAGCCAAGTTCTCAGGGGGAGGGAGCAGTTCTTC.

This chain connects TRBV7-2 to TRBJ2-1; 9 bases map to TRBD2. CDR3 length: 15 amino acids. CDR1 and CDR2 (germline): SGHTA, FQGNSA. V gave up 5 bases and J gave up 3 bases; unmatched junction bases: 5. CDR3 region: CASSPLSGGYNEQFF. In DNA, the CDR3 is TGTGCCAGCAGCCCCCTTAGCGGGGGCTACAATGAGCAGTTCTTC.

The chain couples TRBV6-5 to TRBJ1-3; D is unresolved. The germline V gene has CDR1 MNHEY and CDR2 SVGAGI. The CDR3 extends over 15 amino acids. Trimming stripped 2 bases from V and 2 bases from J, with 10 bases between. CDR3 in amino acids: CASSYDMGAGNTIYF. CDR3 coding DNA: TGTGCCAGCAGTTACGATATGGGAGCTGGAAACACCATATATTTT.

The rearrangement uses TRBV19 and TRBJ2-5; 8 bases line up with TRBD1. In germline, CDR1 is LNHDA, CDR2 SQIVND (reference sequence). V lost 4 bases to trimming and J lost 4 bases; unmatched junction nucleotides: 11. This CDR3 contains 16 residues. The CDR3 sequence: CASSKASGGWGETQYF. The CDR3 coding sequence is TGTGCCAGTAGTAAAGCATCAGGGGGCTGGGGAGAGACCCAGTACTTC.

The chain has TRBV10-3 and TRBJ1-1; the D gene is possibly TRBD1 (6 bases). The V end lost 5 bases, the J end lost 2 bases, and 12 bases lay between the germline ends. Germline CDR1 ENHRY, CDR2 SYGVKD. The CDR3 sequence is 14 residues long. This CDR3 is CAISKDRLNTEAFF. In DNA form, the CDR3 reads TGTGCCATCAGTAAGGACAGACTAAACACTGAAGCTTTCTTT.

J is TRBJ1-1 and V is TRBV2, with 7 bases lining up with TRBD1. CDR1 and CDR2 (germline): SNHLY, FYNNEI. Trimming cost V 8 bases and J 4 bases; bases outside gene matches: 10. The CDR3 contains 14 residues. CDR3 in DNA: TGTGCCAGCGGACAGGCCCGCCAAATCACTGAAGCTTTCTTT. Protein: CASGQARQITEAFF.

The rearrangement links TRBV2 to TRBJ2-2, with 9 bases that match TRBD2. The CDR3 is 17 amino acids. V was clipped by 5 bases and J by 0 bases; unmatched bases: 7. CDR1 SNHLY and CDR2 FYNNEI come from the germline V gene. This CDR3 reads CASSIPTSGPNTGELFF. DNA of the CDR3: TGTGCCAGCAGTATTCCTACTAGCGGGCCGAACACCGGGGAGCTGTTTTTT.

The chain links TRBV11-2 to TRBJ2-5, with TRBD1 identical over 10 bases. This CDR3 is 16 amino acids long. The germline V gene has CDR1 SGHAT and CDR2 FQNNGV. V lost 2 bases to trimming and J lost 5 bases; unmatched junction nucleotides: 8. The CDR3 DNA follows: TGTGCCAGCAGCTTACCGGACAGGGGGGGAGAGGAGACCCAGTACTTC. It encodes CASSLPDRGGEETQYF.

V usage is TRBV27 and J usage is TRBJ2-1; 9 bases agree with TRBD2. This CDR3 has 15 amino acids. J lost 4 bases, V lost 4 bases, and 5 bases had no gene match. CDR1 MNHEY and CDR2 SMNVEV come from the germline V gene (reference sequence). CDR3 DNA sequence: TGTGCCAGCAGTTCGGGACTAGCTGGGTACAATGAGCAGTTCTTC. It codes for CASSSGLAGYNEQFF.

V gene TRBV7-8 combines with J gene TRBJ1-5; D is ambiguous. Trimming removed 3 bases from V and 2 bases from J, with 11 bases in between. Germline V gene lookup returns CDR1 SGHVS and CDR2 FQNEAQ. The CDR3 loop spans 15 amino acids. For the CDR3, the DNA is TGTGCCAGCAGCTTCAGCCAGGCCGGCAATCAGCCCCAGCATTTT. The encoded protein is CASSFSQAGNQPQHF.

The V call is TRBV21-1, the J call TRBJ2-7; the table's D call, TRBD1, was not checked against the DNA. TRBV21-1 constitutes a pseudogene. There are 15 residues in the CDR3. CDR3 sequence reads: CASSKETGGSYEQYF. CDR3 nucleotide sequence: TGTGCCAGCAGCAAAGAGACAGGAGGTTCCTACGAGCAGTACTTC.

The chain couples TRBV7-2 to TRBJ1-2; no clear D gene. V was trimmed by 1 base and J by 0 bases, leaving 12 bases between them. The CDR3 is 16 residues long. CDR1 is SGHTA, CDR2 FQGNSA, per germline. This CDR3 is CASSLDQSTANYGYTF. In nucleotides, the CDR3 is TGTGCCAGCAGCTTAGACCAATCAACAGCTAACTATGGCTACACCTTC.

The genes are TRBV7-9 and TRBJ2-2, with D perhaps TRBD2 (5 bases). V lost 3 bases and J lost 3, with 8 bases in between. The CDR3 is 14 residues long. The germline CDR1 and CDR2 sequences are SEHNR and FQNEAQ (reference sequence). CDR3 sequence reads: CASSFGVDTGELFF. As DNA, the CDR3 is TGTGCCAGCAGCTTCGGGGTGGACACCGGGGAGCTGTTTTTT.

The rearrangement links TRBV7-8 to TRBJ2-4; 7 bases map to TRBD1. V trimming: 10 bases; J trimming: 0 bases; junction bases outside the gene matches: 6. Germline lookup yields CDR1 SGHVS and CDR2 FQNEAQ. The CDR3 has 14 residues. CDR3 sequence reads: CATTGAIAKNIQYF. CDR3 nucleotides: TGTGCCACAACAGGGGCTATAGCCAAAAACATTCAGTACTTC.

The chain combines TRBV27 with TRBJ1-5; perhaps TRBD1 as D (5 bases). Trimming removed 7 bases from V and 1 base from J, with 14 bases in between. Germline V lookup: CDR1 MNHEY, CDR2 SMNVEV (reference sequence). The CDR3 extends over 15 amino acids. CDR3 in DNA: TGTGCCAGCAAGCTGCTGCCAGGGAGCAATCAGCCCCAGCATTTT. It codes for CASKLLPGSNQPQHF.

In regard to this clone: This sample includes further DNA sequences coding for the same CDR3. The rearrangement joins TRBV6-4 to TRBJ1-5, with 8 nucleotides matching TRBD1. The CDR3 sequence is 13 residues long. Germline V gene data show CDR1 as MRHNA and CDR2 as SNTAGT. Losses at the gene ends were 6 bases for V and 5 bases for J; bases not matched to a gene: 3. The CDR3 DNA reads TGTGCCAGCAGCAAGGACAGGGATCAGCCCCAGCATTTT. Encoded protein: CASSKDRDQPQHF.

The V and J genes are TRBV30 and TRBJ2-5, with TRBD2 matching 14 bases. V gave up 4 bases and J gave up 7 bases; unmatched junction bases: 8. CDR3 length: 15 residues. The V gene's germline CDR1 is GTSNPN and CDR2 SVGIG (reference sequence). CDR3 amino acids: CAWTRGLAGGGTQYF. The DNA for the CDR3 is TGTGCCTGGACCCGCGGACTAGCGGGGGGTGGGACCCAGTACTTC.

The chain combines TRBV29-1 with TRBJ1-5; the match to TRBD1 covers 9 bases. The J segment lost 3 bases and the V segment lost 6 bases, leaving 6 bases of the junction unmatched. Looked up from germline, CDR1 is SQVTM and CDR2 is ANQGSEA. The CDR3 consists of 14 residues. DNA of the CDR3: TGCAGCGTGGGGACAGGGACAAACAATCAGCCCCAGCATTTT. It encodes CSVGTGTNNQPQHF.

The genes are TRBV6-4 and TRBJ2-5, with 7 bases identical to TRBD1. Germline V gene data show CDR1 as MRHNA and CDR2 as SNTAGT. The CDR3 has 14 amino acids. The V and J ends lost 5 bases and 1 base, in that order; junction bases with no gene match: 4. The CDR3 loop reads CASSWYRGQETQYF. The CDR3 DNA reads TGTGCCAGCAGTTGGTACAGGGGCCAAGAGACCCAGTACTTC.

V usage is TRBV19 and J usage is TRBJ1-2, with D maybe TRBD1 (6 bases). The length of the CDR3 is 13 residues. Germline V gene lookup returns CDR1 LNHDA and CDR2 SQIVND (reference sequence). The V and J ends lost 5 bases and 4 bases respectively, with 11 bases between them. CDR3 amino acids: CASSRDRIYGYTF. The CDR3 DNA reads TGTGCCAGTAGTCGAGACAGGATCTATGGCTACACCTTC.